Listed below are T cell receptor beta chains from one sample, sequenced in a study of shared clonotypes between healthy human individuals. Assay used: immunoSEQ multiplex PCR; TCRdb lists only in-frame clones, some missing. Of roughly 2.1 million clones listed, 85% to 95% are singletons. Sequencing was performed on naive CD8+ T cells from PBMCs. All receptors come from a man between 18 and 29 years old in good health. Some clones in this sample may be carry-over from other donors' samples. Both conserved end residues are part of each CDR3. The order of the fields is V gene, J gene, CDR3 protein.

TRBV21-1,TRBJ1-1,CASSKAPGLGTEAFF
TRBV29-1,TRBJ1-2,CSVERQGASYGYTF
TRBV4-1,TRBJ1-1,CASGENRNTEAFF
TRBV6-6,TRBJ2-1,CASRDLAPNEQFF
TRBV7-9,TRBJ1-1,CASSLDRVEAFF
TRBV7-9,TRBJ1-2,CASNLGPDVYGYTF
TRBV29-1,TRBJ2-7,CSVDQGAYEQYF
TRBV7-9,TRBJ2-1,CASSLTTDYNEQFF
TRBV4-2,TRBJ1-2,CASSQALASLYGYTF
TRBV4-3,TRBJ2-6,CASSQGPGGSGANVLTF
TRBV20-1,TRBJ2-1,CSAETENEQFF
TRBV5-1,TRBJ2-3,CASSLATSRGDTQYF
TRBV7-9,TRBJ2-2,CASSLKTGRNTGELFF
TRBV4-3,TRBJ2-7,CASSQDKGYEQYF
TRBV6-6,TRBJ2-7,CASSYSGEDYEQYF
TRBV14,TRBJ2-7,CASSRDVGGADEQYF
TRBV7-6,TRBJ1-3,CASSAGRTAASGNTIYF
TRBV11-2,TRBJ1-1,CASSPGGGNTEAFF
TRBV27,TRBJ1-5,CASSLGTLQPQHF
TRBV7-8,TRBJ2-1,CASSLDRGGPSVEQFF
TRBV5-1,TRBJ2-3,CASSLDRNSDTQYF
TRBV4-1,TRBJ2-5,CASSQGVSGRGETQYF
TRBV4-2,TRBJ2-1,CASSQLAGEPTKAYNEQFF
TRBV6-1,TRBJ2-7,CASSRSSYEQYF
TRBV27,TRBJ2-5,CASSLSTSGGSGTQYF
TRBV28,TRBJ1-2,CASSQHGTYYGYTF
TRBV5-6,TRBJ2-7,CASSSGSYEQYF
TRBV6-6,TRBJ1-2,CASSKTGDYYGYTF
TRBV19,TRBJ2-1,CASSMGRGESYNEQFF
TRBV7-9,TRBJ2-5,CASSQPREETQYF